Listed below are T cell receptor beta chains from one sample, sequenced in a study of T cell changes during pregnancy in multiple sclerosis. The table came from immunoSEQ multiplex PCR; TCRdb's copy has only in-frame clones and leaves some out. This sample has 65,000 to 90,000 clones, with 80% to 95% found just once. This material consisted of peripheral blood, taken in the second trimester of pregnancy. Receptors originate from a female donor with multiple sclerosis, enrolled in a pregnancy study. Each CDR3 is given with its conserved first and last residue. Clone size is shown for a subset of rows, as once, few, many or a class of expanded clone.

j_call clone_size v_call cdr3_aa
TRBJ2-3 NA TRBV4-3 CASSQEPTGRNTQYF
TRBJ2-2 once TRBV9 CASSRGGRGATNTGELFF
TRBJ1-2 NA TRBV7-9 CASSLGTGRYGYTF
TRBJ1-5 NA TRBV4-1 CASSLRQVAQPQHF
TRBJ1-1 NA TRBV19 CATAVQGTDTEAFF
TRBJ2-7 NA TRBV10-1 CASSGRFTRYEQYF
TRBJ1-4 NA TRBV27 CASTTGTGREKLFF
TRBJ2-7 once TRBV30 CAWNVLAGNSEQYF
TRBJ2-2 NA TRBV19 CASIGQGTTGELFF
TRBJ1-2 NA TRBV19 CASRDRGRGVYGYTF
TRBJ2-1 NA TRBV7-8 CASSHINNEQFF
TRBJ2-7 NA TRBV7-2 CASSPRTSGRPRHYEQYF
TRBJ1-2 NA TRBV6-5 CATGTNYGYTF
TRBJ1-1 once TRBV19 CASSMKQGTTEAFF
TRBJ1-1 few TRBV19 CASSHVLTGTENTEAFF
TRBJ1-2 NA TRBV19 CASKGTIHNYGYTF
TRBJ2-1 NA TRBV6-5 CASKEGAGEQFF
TRBJ1-2 NA TRBV7-2 CASSFPSEFHYGYTF
TRBJ1-3 NA TRBV19 CASSITGEPGNTIYF
TRBJ2-1 NA TRBV11-1 CASSLDVLMAGAREQFF
TRBJ2-7 NA TRBV7-2 CASSLGVGLARNEQYF
TRBJ1-2 once TRBV7-9 CASSLSRDRVSWGYGYTF
TRBJ2-2 NA TRBV19 CASSSGWNTGELFF
TRBJ2-7 NA TRBV6-6 CASSRRTGPTYEQYF
TRBJ1-4 NA TRBV2 CASKRGTDNEKLFF
TRBJ2-7 NA TRBV5-1 CASSLDRDYEQYF
TRBJ1-6 few TRBV7-9 CASSTGTPNSPLHF
TRBJ1-1 NA TRBV6-6 CASSPRSGDTEAFF